The 8 T cell receptor beta chains reported below all come from one sample, sequenced in a study of human CD4 T cells and Enterobacteriaceae. Sorting took every CD4+ cell except CD45RA+CCR7+CD95- naive cells, reaching over 98% purity. The repertoire was sequenced with immunoSEQ multiplex PCR; TCRdb's copy has only in-frame clones and lacks some. This table has fewer than 35,000 clones, about four fifths appearing once. Sequencing input: memory CD4+ T cells from blood. Receptors originate from a human donor in good health.

V and J are TRBV9 and TRBJ1-4; 10 bases match TRBD1. J was trimmed by 6 bases and V by 3 bases; bases with no gene match: 8. Germline assignment: CDR1 SGDLS and CDR2 YYNGEE. The CDR3 covers 16 residues. The CDR3 loop is CASSETGGGPDEKLFF. CDR3 nucleotides: TGTGCCAGCAGCGAGACAGGGGGCGGCCCGGATGAAAAACTGTTTTTT.

The chain couples TRBV9 to TRBJ1-3; TRBD1 is a possible D gene (6 bases). The length of the CDR3 is 14 residues. The germline V gene encodes CDR1 SGDLS and CDR2 YYNGEE. Trimming took off 4 bases at V and 0 bases at J, with 8 bases between the two ends. The CDR3 protein is CASSQGTSGNTIYF. The CDR3 DNA sequence: TGTGCCAGCAGCCAGGGGACCTCTGGAAACACCATATATTTT.

V is TRBV7-2 and J is TRBJ2-7; 10 bases agree with TRBD1. CDR1 SGHTA and CDR2 FQGNSA come from the germline V gene. V shed 5 bases and J 2 bases; nucleotides not matched to a gene: 3. The CDR3 consists of 14 residues. The CDR3 bases are TGTGCCAGCAGCCGGACAGGGGGACCCTACGAGCAGTACTTC. It yields the protein CASSRTGGPYEQYF.

This clone is a singleton in its sample. The V gene is TRBV5-1, the J gene TRBJ2-7; TRBD2 matches 11 bases. The V segment lost 9 bases and the J segment 1 base; nucleotides outside the gene matches: 18. Germline CDR1 reads SGHRS; CDR2 reads YFSETQ. The CDR3 loop spans 18 amino acids. CDR3 nucleotides: TGCGCCACCCCCCCCTGGGTAGCGGGAGGGAGGGGGTCCTACGAGCAGTACTTC. This encodes CATPPWVAGGRGSYEQYF.

This clone is medium-sized by share. The genes are TRBV4-1 and TRBJ1-5, with a weak D call TRBD1 (5 bases). Germline V gene sequence: CDR1 MGHRA, CDR2 YSYEKL. The germline V and J ends were trimmed by 4 bases and 3 bases, with 13 bases remaining between them. This CDR3 region has 15 residues. CDR3 residues: CASSRGPQNNQPQHF. The DNA for the CDR3 is TGCGCCAGCAGCCGGGGACCGCAGAACAATCAGCCCCAGCATTTT.

The chain carries TRBV6-5 and TRBJ2-3; perhaps TRBD2 as D (5 bases). This CDR3 contains 14 residues. Germline CDR1 MNHEY, CDR2 SVGAGI. With 9 bases removed from V and 3 bases from J, the gap between germline ends came to 16 bases. The CDR3 region is CASTDTRMTDTQYF. DNA for the CDR3: TGTGCCAGTACAGATACTAGAATGACAGATACGCAGTATTTT.

CDR3 DNA sequence: TGTGCCAGCAGCTCACAGGGAGGCGGCACTGAAGCTTTCTTT. This codes for CASSSQGGGTEAFF. The chain joins TRBV7-2 to TRBJ1-1; TRBD1 is a possible D gene (6 bases). Germline V CDR1 and CDR2: SGHTA, FQGNSA. This CDR3 is 14 amino acids long. V lost 4 bases, J lost 4 bases, and 13 bases lay in between.

V is TRBV6-5 and J is TRBJ2-5; D unresolved. CDR3 length equals 14 residues. CDR1 is MNHEY, CDR2 SVGAGI, per germline. The V end lost 3 bases, the J end lost 2 bases, and 10 bases lay between the germline ends. Written as DNA, the CDR3 is TGTGCCAGCAGTTATTCAGCTACACAAGAGACCCAGTACTTC. It is translated as CASSYSATQETQYF.